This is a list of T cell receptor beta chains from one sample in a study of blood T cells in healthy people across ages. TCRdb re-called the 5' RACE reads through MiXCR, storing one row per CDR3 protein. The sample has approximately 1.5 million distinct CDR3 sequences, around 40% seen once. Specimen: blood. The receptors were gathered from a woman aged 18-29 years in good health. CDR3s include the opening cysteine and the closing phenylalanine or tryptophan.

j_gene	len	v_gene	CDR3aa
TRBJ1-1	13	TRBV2	CASIQTMNTEAFF
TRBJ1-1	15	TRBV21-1	CASSKAAGTNTEAFF
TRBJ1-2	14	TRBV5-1	CASSLGTEGYGYTF
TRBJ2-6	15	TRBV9	CASSVSNSGVNVLTF
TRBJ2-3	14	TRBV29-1	CSVEKGLLPDTQYF
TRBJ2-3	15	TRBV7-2	CASSSGLGRTDTQYF
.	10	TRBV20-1	CSARRNEQYF
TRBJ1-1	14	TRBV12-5	CASGLGQGSTEAFF
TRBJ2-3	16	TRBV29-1	CSVEESQGEGTDTQYF
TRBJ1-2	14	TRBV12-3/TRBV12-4	CASSLGTGPYGYTF
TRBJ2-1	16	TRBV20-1	CSAMGTSGMGYNEQFF
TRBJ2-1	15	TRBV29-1	CSAQEPGQAYNEQFF
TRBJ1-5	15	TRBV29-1	CTVGTGRESNQPQHF
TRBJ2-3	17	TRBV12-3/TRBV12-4	CASSPIHRRERTDTQYF
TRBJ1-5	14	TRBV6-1	CASSEVGPVGPQHF
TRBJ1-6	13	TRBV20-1	CSAFRGNNSPLHF
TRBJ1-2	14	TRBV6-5	CASTQSMGFLGCTF
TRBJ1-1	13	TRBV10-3	CAISGVGNAEAFF
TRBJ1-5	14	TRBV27	CASNSLGINQPQHF
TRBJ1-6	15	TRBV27	CASSFSGLSNSPLHF
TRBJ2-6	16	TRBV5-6	CASSFVSAGGANVLTF
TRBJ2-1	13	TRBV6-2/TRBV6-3	CAGRRDSYNEQFF
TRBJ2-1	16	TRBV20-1	CSAKDTSGLPYNEQFF